Shown below are 9 T cell receptor beta chains from a single sample sequenced in a study of blood T cell repertoires in COVID-19. The data were produced by immunoSEQ multiplex PCR, yet TCRdb's version contains in-frame clones alone and is incomplete. The sample yields 200,000 to 250,000 clones, over 80% seen once. The specimen sequenced was PBMCs or T cells enriched from blood (not recorded which). The receptor set was obtained from a woman in her forties who had recovered from COVID-19.

The V call is TRBV27, the J call TRBJ1-2; D is ambiguous. Trimming pared 4 bases from V and 7 bases from J, leaving 19 bases between. CDR1 MNHEY and CDR2 SMNVEV come from the germline V gene (reference sequence). The CDR3 has 15 amino acids. CDR3 in amino acids: CASSSDSTATSGYTF. CDR3 sequence (DNA): TGTGCCAGCAGTTCTGACTCGACTGCAACTAGTGGCTACACCTTC.

V and J are TRBV18 and TRBJ2-7, with TRBD1 as a possible D gene (6 bases). The CDR3 runs to 13 residues. Germline V CDR1 and CDR2: KGHSH, LQKENI. V lost 3 bases, J lost 1 base, and 7 bases lay in between. DNA of the CDR3: TGTGCCAGCTCACCGGGACAATCCTACGAGCAGTACTTC. It codes for CASSPGQSYEQYF. The full variable domain, in which reference TRBV18 and TRBJ2-7 provide the parts outside the CDR3, is NAGVMQNPRHLVRRRGQEARLRCSPMKGHSHVYWYRQLPEEGLKFMVYLQKENIIDESGMPKERFSAEFPKEGPSILRIQQVVRGDSAAYFCASSPGQSYEQYFGPGTRLTVT.

The chain uses TRBV13 and TRBJ2-2, with 7 bases that match TRBD1. Losses at the gene ends were 5 bases for V and 7 bases for J; bases not matched to a gene: 4. This CDR3 contains 13 residues. Germline CDR1 reads PRHDT; CDR2 reads FYEKMQ (reference sequence). The CDR3 DNA reads as TGTGCCAGCAGCCCCTGGGACAGCGGGGAGCTGTTTTTT. This sequence encodes CASSPWDSGELFF.

The chain is built from TRBV18 and TRBJ2-1; the match to TRBD2 covers 9 bases. Trimming cost V 4 bases and J 5 bases; bases outside gene matches: 9. CDR1 KGHSH and CDR2 LQKENI come from the germline V gene. There are 16 residues in the CDR3. The CDR3: CASSLPGTSTHNEQFF. The CDR3 nucleotides read TGTGCCAGCTCACTGCCCGGGACTAGCACACACAATGAGCAGTTCTTC.

This clone occurred a few times. The CDR3 coding sequence is TGTGCCAGCAGCCCTATAGCGGGAGGGTCAGCAGATACGCAGTATTTT. It translates to CASSPIAGGSADTQYF. The J gene is TRBJ2-3, the V gene TRBV11-2; TRBD2 matches at 11 bases. Germline V CDR1 and CDR2: SGHAT, FQNNGV. Trimming cost V 5 bases and J 4 bases; bases outside gene matches: 8. The CDR3 consists of 16 residues. The complete variable domain, with remaining parts taken from reference TRBV11-2 and TRBJ2-3, reads EAGVAQSPRYKIIEKRQSVAFWCNPISGHATLYWYQQILGQGPKLLIQFQNNGVVDDSQLPKDRFSAERLKGVDSTLKIQPAKLEDSAVYLCASSPIAGGSADTQYFGPGTRLTVL.

The rearrangement uses TRBV5-8 and TRBJ1-4; maybe TRBD1 (5 bases). The V gene's germline CDR1 is SGHTS and CDR2 YDEGEE. The V gene lost 1 base and the J gene lost 7 bases, with 14 bases spanning the gap. CDR3 length: 15 amino acids. This CDR3 is CASSLQARVGEKLFF. CDR3 bases: TGTGCCAGCAGCTTGCAGGCCAGGGTGGGTGAAAAACTGTTTTTT.

V usage is TRBV20-1 and J usage is TRBJ1-1; D may be TRBD1 (5 bases). Germline V gene lookup returns CDR1 DFQATT and CDR2 SNEGSKA (reference sequence). This CDR3 region has 11 residues. V dropped 4 bases and J dropped 5 bases, with 8 bases sitting between them. The CDR3 loop reads CSAIDRTEAFF. As DNA, the CDR3 is TGCAGTGCTATCGACAGAACTGAAGCTTTCTTT.

The chain combines TRBV5-1 with TRBJ1-2; 11 nucleotides line up with TRBD1. The V gene's germline CDR1 is SGHRS and CDR2 YFSETQ. There are 13 residues in the CDR3. Trimming at V came to 3 bases and at J to 7 bases, leaving 2 bases not matched to a gene. CDR3 amino acids: CASSWTGGGGYTF. The CDR3 DNA is TGCGCCAGCAGCTGGACAGGGGGCGGTGGCTACACCTTC. The full variable domain, in which reference TRBV5-1 and TRBJ1-2 provide the parts outside the CDR3, is KAGVTQTPRYLIKTRGQQVTLSCSPISGHRSVSWYQQTPGQGLQFLFEYFSETQRNKGNFPGRFSGRQFSNSRSEMNVSTLELGDSALYLCASSWTGGGGYTFGSGTRLTVV.

The chain carries TRBV27 and TRBJ2-1, with TRBD2 matching over 9 bases. Germline CDR1 MNHEY, CDR2 SMNVEV (reference sequence). J lost 4 bases, V lost 3 bases, and 4 bases had no gene match. The length of the CDR3 is 15 residues. The DNA of the CDR3 is TGTGCCAGCAGTTTGTCTAGCGGGACTTACAATGAGCAGTTCTTC. It specifies CASSLSSGTYNEQFF.